These 25 T cell receptor beta chains were all obtained from the same sample, sequenced in a study of T-cell memory formation after mild COVID-19. TCRdb analysed the 5' RACE reads with MiXCR anew, one entry per CDR3 protein. The repertoire has more than 350,000 distinct CDR3 sequences, about 17% of them found once; the top ten carry 20% to 25%. The material sequenced was PBMCs or a T cell subset sorted from them (not recorded which). Receptors were obtained from a man in his late teens or twenties who had mild COVID-19 (a few samples of this study predate the infection). Cell type and time point are not known.

The chain joins TRBV10-3 to TRBJ2-3; 9 nucleotides match TRBD2. This CDR3 has 16 residues. Germline CDR1 is ENHRY and CDR2 is SYGVKD. Losses at the gene ends were 3 bases for V and 2 bases for J; bases not matched to a gene: 6. The chain's CDR3 is CAISEGGGVLTDTQYF. DNA for the CDR3: TGTGCCATCAGTGAAGGCGGGGGGGTGCTCACAGATACGCAGTATTTT.

A few counts support this clonotype. The gene calls are TRBV12-3 or TRBV12-4 and TRBJ2-5; D perhaps matches TRBD2 (5 bases). The V end was cut by 7 bases, the J end by 2 bases, with 11 bases between. The CDR3 loop spans 13 amino acids. Written as DNA, the CDR3 is TGTGCCAGCAACCTCGGACTGCAAGAGACCCAGTACTTC. Translation: CASNLGLQETQYF.

The V and J genes are TRBV12-3 or TRBV12-4 and TRBJ1-2, with a tentative D call TRBD1 (6 bases). This CDR3 is built from 15 residues. The V and J ends lost 5 bases and 5 bases respectively, with 18 bases between them. In DNA, the CDR3 is TGTGCCAGCAGTACCTACACAGGGTACGGGTATGGCTACACCTTC. The encoded protein is CASSTYTGYGYGYTF.

V and J are TRBV4-1 and TRBJ1-2; 7 bases line up with TRBD1. The CDR3 extends over 15 amino acids. Germline CDR1 is MGHRA and CDR2 is YSYEKL. Losses at the gene ends were 5 bases for V and 2 bases for J; bases not matched to a gene: 8. CDR3 DNA sequence: TGCGCCAGCAGCACAAAGGGCAGGGGGAACTATGGCTACACCTTC. It translates to CASSTKGRGNYGYTF.

The J gene is TRBJ2-2, the V gene TRBV30, with D perhaps TRBD1 or TRBD2 (5 bases each). CDR3 length equals 12 residues. CDR1 is GTSNPN and CDR2 is SVGIG in the germline V gene (reference sequence). CDR3 residues: CANPGSTGELFF. The CDR3 bases are TGTGCTAATCCAGGGAGTACCGGGGAGCTGTTTTTT.

This clonotype has a handful of counts. The chain joins TRBV20-1 to TRBJ2-7; a weak D match, TRBD1 (6 bases). V was clipped by 4 bases and J by 0 bases, with 16 bases between them. The germline CDR1 and CDR2 sequences are DFQATT and SNEGSKA (reference sequence). The CDR3 has 15 amino acids. CDR3: CSATSTGRSSYEQYV. CDR3 coding DNA: TGCAGTGCTACTTCGACAGGCCGAAGCTCCTACGAGCAGTACGTC.

This clonotype has at least ten counts. The rearrangement joins TRBV4-3 to TRBJ2-3; D is unclear. Germline V gene lookup returns CDR1 LGHNA and CDR2 YSLEER. CDR3 size: 12 residues. V was pared by 0 bases and J by 8 bases, with 6 bases between. The CDR3 here is CASSQDPGTQYF. CDR3 nucleotides: TGCGCCAGCAGCCAAGACCCGGGTACGCAGTATTTT.

This clonotype was picked up a small number of times. The gene calls are TRBV12-3 or TRBV12-4 and TRBJ1-6; D gene uncertain. V lost 1 base to trimming and J lost 10 bases, with 23 bases between them. This CDR3 has 18 amino acids. The CDR3 here is CASSLGLSRAQPGSPLHF. The DNA for the CDR3 is TGTGCCAGCAGTTTAGGGTTAAGTCGGGCCCAACCGGGGTCACCCCTCCACTTT.

This rearrangement joins TRBV10-3 to TRBJ2-5; D perhaps matches TRBD2 (5 bases). The CDR3 spans 12 residues. Germline CDR1 is ENHRY and CDR2 is SYGVKD. V lost 3 bases and J 4 bases, leaving 6 bases between the germline ends. CDR3 DNA: TGTGCCATCAGTGACGCGGGAGAGACCCAGTACTTC. It translates to CAISDAGETQYF.

The chain carries TRBV9 and TRBJ2-2, with TRBD1 matching 8 bases. V dropped 4 bases and J dropped 0; count of bases not matched to a gene: 5. Germline CDR1 reads SGDLS; CDR2 reads YYNGEE. CDR3 size: 16 residues. CDR3 sequence reads: CASSFGQGPNTGELFF. The CDR3 DNA reads TGTGCCAGCAGCTTTGGACAGGGCCCGAACACCGGGGAGCTGTTTTTT.

This clonotype was picked up a small number of times. This sequence joins TRBV7-9 and TRBJ2-5; a possible D gene is TRBD2 (6 bases). The CDR3 sequence is 15 residues long. Trimming shortened V by 4 bases and J by 1 base, and 13 bases separated the two germline ends. The germline V gene has CDR1 SEHNR and CDR2 FQNEAQ (reference sequence). CDR3 amino acids: CASSSYAGIQETQYF. CDR3 DNA sequence: TGTGCCAGCAGCTCCTACGCGGGGATCCAAGAGACCCAGTACTTC.

This clonotype was detected a few times. CDR3 nucleotides: TGCGCCAGCAGCTTGGCCGACACCCGCGGGGAGGCTGGCTACACCTTC. This codes for CASSLADTRGEAGYTF. The chain is built from TRBV5-1 and TRBJ1-2; D unresolved. Trimming pared 0 bases from V and 7 bases from J, leaving 19 bases between. Germline V CDR1 and CDR2: SGHRS, YFSETQ. The CDR3 is made up of 16 amino acids.

This clonotype was counted only a few times. The V call is TRBV6-2 or TRBV6-3, the J call TRBJ2-5; D possibly corresponds to TRBD2 (6 bases). The V end was cut by 2 bases, the J end by 5 bases, with 21 bases between. This CDR3 comprises 17 residues. Germline assignment: CDR1 MNHEY and CDR2 SVGEGT. CDR3 residues: CASSYPLSWGDRETQYF. CDR3 DNA: TGTGCCAGCAGTTACCCCCTGAGTTGGGGGGATAGGGAGACCCAGTACTTC.

In this sample, this clonotype turned up a few times. This chain connects TRBV6-5 to TRBJ1-2; possibly TRBD1 for D (5 bases). The CDR3 sequence is 13 residues long. Per germline, CDR1 MNHEY and CDR2 SVGAGI. V shed 7 bases and J shed 7 bases, with 16 bases lying between them. The DNA of the CDR3 is TGTGCCAGCAAGGCGAGGGGCCCCGGTGGCTACACCTTC. Its translation: CASKARGPGGYTF.

This clonotype has just a few counts. The rearrangement joins TRBV28 to TRBJ2-6, with D uncertain. The germline V gene encodes CDR1 MDHEN and CDR2 SYDVKM. This CDR3 comprises 15 residues. The V and J ends lost 5 bases and 0 bases respectively, with 8 bases between them. The CDR3 coding sequence is TGTGCCAGCAGTGATGGTGGCTCTGGGGCCAACGTCCTGACTTTC. Its translation is CASSDGGSGANVLTF.

This clonotype has more than one count but fewer than ten. The chain employs TRBV6-1 and TRBJ1-5; D is ambiguous. Germline CDR1 reads MNHNS; CDR2 reads SASEGT. The CDR3 has 12 amino acids. V was clipped by 6 bases and J by 6 bases, with 9 bases between them. CDR3 in amino acids: CASRGTGQPQHF. The CDR3 bases are TGTGCCAGCAGGGGTACGGGTCAGCCCCAGCATTTT.

This clonotype appeared a few times. The chain employs TRBV27 and TRBJ2-7; 7 bases align to TRBD1. CDR1 and CDR2 from the germline V gene are MNHEY and SMNVEV (reference sequence). The CDR3 loop spans 16 amino acids. The CDR3 DNA follows: TGTGCGAGGGGGCCCCTGGGACGGACCCCTGGCTACGAGCAGTACTTC. It yields the protein CARGPLGRTPGYEQYF.

The chain joins TRBV4-1 to TRBJ2-5; the D call may be TRBD1 or TRBD2 (5 bases each). V lost 2 bases, J lost 5 bases, and 18 bases lay in between. Germline CDR1 is MGHRA and CDR2 is YSYEKL. This CDR3 is built from 16 residues. The CDR3 spells CASSQRGPTAGETQYF. The CDR3 DNA sequence: TGCGCCAGCAGCCAACGGGGACCAACCGCCGGGGAGACCCAGTACTTC.

This clonotype was counted a few times. The rearrangement links TRBV4-1 to TRBJ2-3; 13 nucleotides agree with TRBD2. Looked up from germline, CDR1 is MGHRA and CDR2 is YSYEKL. The CDR3 totals 17 residues. V lost 1 base to trimming and J lost 6 bases; unmatched junction nucleotides: 7. CDR3 DNA sequence: TGCGCCAGCAGCCAAGTACTAGCGGGGGGGAGTGCCGATACGCAGTATTTT. Its protein product is CASSQVLAGGSADTQYF.

This clonotype was detected only a few times. CDR3 amino acids: CASSSANNQPQHF. The CDR3 region has the DNA TGTGCCAGCAGCTCGGCAAACAATCAGCCCCAGCATTTT. The chain links TRBV11-2 to TRBJ1-5; D is ambiguous. V was pared by 4 bases and J by 3 bases, with 7 bases between. The CDR3 is 13 residues long. Per germline, CDR1 SGHAT and CDR2 FQNNGV. Based on the CDR3 plus reference TRBV11-2 and TRBJ1-5, the full variable domain is EAGVAQSPRYKIIEKRQSVAFWCNPISGHATLYWYQQILGQGPKLLIQFQNNGVVDDSQLPKDRFSAERLKGVDSTLKIQPAKLEDSAVYLCASSSANNQPQHFGDGTRLSIL.

This rearrangement joins TRBV6-6 to TRBJ2-1, with a weak D call TRBD2 (7 bases). Germline CDR1 and CDR2: MNHNY and SVGAGI (reference sequence). This CDR3 contains 15 residues. The V gene lost 6 bases and the J gene lost 4 bases, with 16 bases spanning the gap. CDR3: CASREGGASYNEQFF. CDR3 sequence (DNA): TGTGCCAGCAGAGAGGGGGGGGCAAGTTACAATGAGCAGTTCTTC.

The chain carries TRBV4-3 and TRBJ1-2; 7 positions agree with TRBD1. The CDR3 is 17 residues long. The trim removed 0 bases at V and 4 bases at J, leaving 11 bases unmatched. Germline V gene data show CDR1 as LGHNA and CDR2 as YSLEER. DNA of the CDR3: TGCGCCAGCAGCCAAGAGCGGCGAGGGGGCGTAGGCTATGGCTACACCTTC. This sequence encodes CASSQERRGGVGYGYTF.

This clonotype came up many times. The chain combines TRBV5-1 with TRBJ1-1; D is uncertain. CDR1 is SGHRS and CDR2 is YFSETQ in the germline V gene. This CDR3 spans 16 amino acids. The V gene lost 2 bases and the J gene lost 3 bases, with 17 bases spanning the gap. The CDR3 protein is CASSFTSHYGDTEAFF. The CDR3 DNA reads as TGCGCCAGCAGCTTCACCTCTCATTACGGGGACACTGAAGCTTTCTTT.

This clonotype was counted at least ten times. The rearrangement uses TRBV28 and TRBJ2-2; the D gene could be TRBD1 or TRBD2 (6 bases each). Trimming removed 4 bases from V and 4 bases from J, with 13 bases in between. The CDR3 loop spans 15 amino acids. In germline, CDR1 is MDHEN, CDR2 SYDVKM. In DNA form, the CDR3 reads TGTGCCAGCAGTTCGTGGGGGGCGGCCACCGGGGAGCTGTTTTTT. Its protein product is CASSSWGAATGELFF.

This rearrangement joins TRBV21-1 to TRBJ1-1. TRBV21-1 is recorded as a pseudogene. CDR3 length equals 10 residues. In DNA form, the CDR3 reads TGTGCCAGCAGCAAAACTGAAGCTTTCTTT. Its protein is CASSKTEAFF.